What follows are 6 T cell receptor beta chains derived from one specimen sequenced in a study of cytomegalovirus exposure and HLA in healthy donors. 13 Jbeta primers and 60 Vbeta primers were used for the PCR. This table comes from immunoSEQ multiplex PCR, and its TCRdb copy is limited to in-frame clones, with some not included. The profile shows approximately 100,000 clones, more than 60% of them singletons. The sample was PBMCs. Every receptor here comes from a female donor in good health and CMV-seronegative.

This clone was seen once. The V call is TRBV5-4, the J call TRBJ2-4; maybe TRBD1 (5 bases). The CDR3 loop spans 14 amino acids. Germline lookup yields CDR1 SGHNT and CDR2 YYREEE (reference sequence). V was clipped by 0 bases and J by 8 bases, with 12 bases between them. This chain's CDR3 is CASSLEGARDIQYF. The CDR3 nucleotides read TGTGCCAGCAGCTTGGAAGGGGCTCGGGACATTCAGTACTTC.

In its sample, this clone was seen a few times. The gene calls are TRBV19 and TRBJ2-7; 8 nucleotides agree with TRBD1. This CDR3 region has 16 residues. CDR1 and CDR2 (germline): LNHDA, SQIVND (reference sequence). Germline trimming cut 3 bases from V and 6 bases from J; bases unmatched to any gene: 13. CDR3 nucleotide sequence: TGTGCCAGTAGTATCTCCACGGGACAGGTGTTTGGCGAGCAGTACTTC. Residues: CASSISTGQVFGEQYF.

J is TRBJ1-1 and V is TRBV5-4, with D tentatively TRBD1 (5 bases). Germline loops: CDR1 SGHNT, CDR2 YYREEE (reference sequence). This CDR3 has 14 amino acids. The ends were cut back, 4 bases at V and 4 bases at J, with 14 bases in the middle. The CDR3 nucleotides are TGTGCCAGCAGCGCCGAAGGGGCCGGCACTGAAGCTTTCTTT. It translates to CASSAEGAGTEAFF.

This rearrangement joins TRBV10-3 to TRBJ1-3; D gene unclear. V lost 3 bases, J lost 0 bases, and 9 bases lay in between. This CDR3 region has 15 residues. The germline V gene encodes CDR1 ENHRY and CDR2 SYGVKD. In DNA form, the CDR3 reads TGTGCCATCAGTGAACCGGTCGGCTCTGGAAACACCATATATTTT. It specifies CAISEPVGSGNTIYF.

The table lists this clone with a count of one. The chain recombines TRBV7-2 with TRBJ1-2; 7 bases line up with TRBD1. The germline V gene encodes CDR1 SGHTA and CDR2 FQGNSA. V gave up 6 bases and J gave up 3 bases; unmatched junction bases: 4. The CDR3 length is 13 residues. The CDR3 sequence is CASSRDRDYGYTF. Here the CDR3 DNA reads TGTGCCAGCAGTCGCGACAGGGACTATGGCTACACCTTC. Full variable domain (rest looked up from reference TRBV7-2 and TRBJ1-2): GAGVSQSPSNKVTEKGKDVELRCDPISGHTALYWYRQSLGQGLEFLIYFQGNSAPDKSGLPSDRFSAERTGGSVSTLTIQRTQQEDSAVYLCASSRDRDYGYTFGSGTRLTVV.

This clone was observed a few times. This sequence joins TRBV4-2 and TRBJ1-1; D gene uncertain. The CDR3 is made up of 15 amino acids. Germline lookup yields CDR1 LGHNA and CDR2 YNFKEQ. V lost 4 bases, J lost 1 base, and 13 bases lay in between. CDR3 DNA: TGTGCCAGCAGCCCTCCCGGACGGGGGAACACTGAAGCTTTCTTT. It encodes CASSPPGRGNTEAFF.